These 19 T cell receptor beta chains came from one sample sequenced in a study of Tregs in tolerant kidney transplant recipients (dated by TCRdb to the late 2010s). Related donors were used in the transplants with nonmyeloablative bone marrow transplantation, and mixed chimerism was transient in the human trials. The library was built by means of the immunoSEQ multiplex PCR assay. Not all clones reach the TCRdb copy of this immuneACCESS table, which keeps in-frame sequences only. Checked studies attribute under half of the gap to unresolved V genes and leave the rest unexplained. The sample's table lists a count of thousands of clones. Roughly two fifths of the sample belongs to the ten largest clones. This sample comprised CD8+ T cells from blood (PBMCs), obtained 12 months after the transplant. The receptors were gathered from a human patient who received a combined kidney and bone marrow transplant. After a transplant, not all T cells may be the patient's own; some may come from the graft donor.

Regarding this clone: The germline gene is not matched at one end of the junction; a read error may be the cause. From the germline J gene comes the end of the CDR3, since the read stops 3 residues before it. The chain recombines TRBV7-9 with TRBJ2-1; 12 nucleotides align to TRBD2. Germline lookup yields CDR1 SEHNR and CDR2 FQNEAQ (reference sequence). This CDR3 comprises 14 residues. The CDR3 sequence: CAGRLAGAMNEQFF. CDR3 DNA (partial): TGTGCCGGCAGACTAGCGGGAGCTATGAATGAG.

As regards this clone: The read gets to within 3 residues of the CDR3 end, and the germline J gene fills in the rest. The J gene is TRBJ2-1, the V gene TRBV12-3 or TRBV12-4, with 8 nucleotides matching TRBD2. The ends lost 1 base at V and 7 bases at J; junction bases unmatched: 3. The CDR3 is made up of 14 amino acids. The CDR3 loop reads CASSLVAGWNEQFF. The sequenced part of the CDR3 DNA is TGTGCCAGCAGTTTAGTAGCGGGATGGAATGAG.

Comments on this clone: Coverage ceases 3 residues before the CDR3 finishes, and the germline J gene fills in the end. The chain couples TRBV5-1 to TRBJ2-7; 12 nucleotides align to TRBD1. V was pared by 4 bases and J by 4 bases, with 6 bases of the junction left unmatched. In germline, CDR1 is SGHRS, CDR2 YFSETQ. The CDR3 loop spans 15 amino acids. The CDR3 is CASSLGTGGVYEQYF. The part of the CDR3 DNA that was read is TGCGCCAGCAGCCTCGGGACAGGGGGCGTTTACGAG. Looking up the rest from reference TRBV5-1 and TRBJ2-7 gives the full variable domain: KAGVTQTPRYLIKTRGQQVTLSCSPISGHRSVSWYQQTPGQGLQFLFEYFSETQRNKGNFPGRFSGRQFSNSRSEMNVSTLELGDSALYLCASSLGTGGVYEQYFGPGTRLTVT.

Measured by frequency, this clone is medium-sized. The CDR3 extends 3 residues past the end of the read, so its final part is completed from the germline J gene. The rearrangement links TRBV4-2 to TRBJ2-5; 9 bases agree with TRBD2. This CDR3 has 20 residues. Germline V gene data show CDR1 as LGHNA and CDR2 as YNFKEQ. Trimming took 4 bases from V and 5 from J; bases not matched to a gene: 23. The CDR3 loop reads CASSPTRQGLASGTVETQYF. The part of the CDR3 DNA that was read is TGTGCCAGCAGCCCCACGAGGCAGGGGTTGGCTAGCGGGACGGTGGAGACC.

As for this clone: Read coverage stops 3 residues before the CDR3 terminus; the germline J gene supplies the remainder. This chain joins TRBV7-9 and TRBJ2-7, with TRBD2 matching over 12 bases. CDR1 is SEHNR and CDR2 is FQNEAQ in the germline V gene (reference sequence). The CDR3 totals 14 residues. The ends lost 5 bases at V and 4 bases at J; junction bases unmatched: 3. The CDR3 region is CASSPTSGSYEQYF. Incomplete CDR3 DNA: TGTGCCAGCAGCCCGACTAGCGGGAGTTACGAG.

Points on this clone: The missing CDR3 end, 3 residues past where the read stops, is filled in from the germline J gene. The J gene is TRBJ2-7, the V gene TRBV7-9; D remains unclear. In germline, CDR1 is SEHNR, CDR2 FQNEAQ (reference sequence). V was pared by 5 bases and J by 1 base, with 9 bases between. The CDR3 loop spans 13 amino acids. Partial CDR3 DNA: TGTGCCAGCAGCCCCTTCGGGTCCTACGAG. This gives the protein CASSPFGSYE. The whole CDR3 reads CASSPFGSYEQYF.

Incomplete CDR3 DNA: TGCAGTGCTAGAGATCCGACAGGCGACTCCTACGAG. Protein product: CSARDPTGDSYE. The entire CDR3 reads CSARDPTGDSYEQYF. The chain employs TRBV20-1 and TRBJ2-7; possibly TRBD1 for D (6 bases). The read ends 3 residues shy of where the CDR3 ends; the end is completed using the germline J gene. CDR3 length equals 15 residues. V lost 0 bases and J lost 0, with 12 bases in between. The germline V gene encodes CDR1 DFQATT and CDR2 SNEGSKA (reference sequence).

In the case of this clone: The missing CDR3 end, 3 residues past where the read stops, is filled in from the germline J gene. The rearrangement joins TRBV7-9 to TRBJ2-1; D possibly corresponds to TRBD1 (6 bases). The germline CDR1 and CDR2 sequences are SEHNR and FQNEAQ (reference sequence). V lost 2 bases to trimming and J lost 9 bases, with 14 bases between them. This CDR3 is 14 amino acids long. CDR3 DNA (partial): TGTGCCAGCAGCTTACCAAACAGGGCTGGTGAG. Its protein is CASSLPNRAGE. The whole CDR3 region reads CASSLPNRAGEQFF.

With respect to this clone: The read comes to an end 3 residues before the CDR3 does, leaving the germline J gene to fill in the end. The chain links TRBV20-1 to TRBJ2-3; 10 nucleotides agree with TRBD2. V lost 4 bases to trimming and J lost 0 bases; unmatched junction nucleotides: 7. This CDR3 region has 16 residues. Germline CDR1 is DFQATT and CDR2 is SNEGSKA (reference sequence). The CDR3 here is CSANQLAGLSTDTQYF. CDR3 DNA, as far as it was read: TGCAGTGCTAACCAACTAGCGGGACTTAGCACAGATACG.

Note on this clone: The read ends 3 residues early relative to the CDR3; the germline J gene fills the gap. The chain uses TRBV5-1 and TRBJ2-7; 7 nucleotides match TRBD2. CDR3 size: 12 residues. V was clipped by 3 bases and J by 4 bases; unmatched bases: 1. Germline V gene data show CDR1 as SGHRS and CDR2 as YFSETQ. The DNA read from the CDR3 is TGCGCCAGCAGCTGGGGGGGGTACGAG. Its translation: CASSWGGYE. The CDR3, in full, reads CASSWGGYEQYF.

A note on this clone: The read ends 3 residues early relative to the CDR3; the germline J gene fills the gap. This chain joins TRBV7-3 and TRBJ2-3; no reliable D call. Germline CDR1 and CDR2: SGHTA and FQGTGA. This CDR3 comprises 12 residues. V lost 5 bases and J lost 5, with 8 bases in between. CDR3 amino acids: CASSQGGDTQYF. The CDR3 DNA, read in part, is TGTGCCAGCAGCCAAGGTGGAGATACG.

Comments on this clone: The sequenced fragment ends 3 residues before the CDR3 boundary, so the rest is inferred from the germline J gene. The genes are TRBV20-1 and TRBJ2-7, with 7 bases that match TRBD2. Germline-derived CDR1 and CDR2 are DFQATT and SNEGSKA (reference sequence). V gave up 0 bases and J gave up 0 bases; unmatched junction bases: 8. CDR3 length: 16 amino acids. The part of the CDR3 DNA that was read is TGCAGTGCTAGAGACAGCGGGGATACTTTCTCCTACGAG. Translating it yields CSARDSGDTFSYE. The complete CDR3 protein is CSARDSGDTFSYEQYF.

On this clone: The CDR3 goes on 3 residues after the read ends, and that part is filled in from the germline J gene. The chain couples TRBV3-1 (or the pseudogene TRBV3-2) to TRBJ2-3, with a tentative D call TRBD1 (5 bases). In germline, CDR1 is LGHDT, CDR2 YNNKEL (reference sequence). The ends were cut back, 1 base at V and 1 base at J, with 9 bases in the middle. The CDR3 loop spans 15 amino acids. Incomplete CDR3 DNA: TGTGCCAGCAGCCAAGTTGGGGCTTGCACAGATACG. Amino acids: CASSQVGACTDT. In full, the CDR3 reads CASSQVGACTDTQYF.

Regarding this clone: The CDR3 goes on 3 residues after the read ends, and that part is filled in from the germline J gene. V gene TRBV5-6 combines with J gene TRBJ1-2; 11 positions match TRBD1. Germline V gene data show CDR1 as SGHDT and CDR2 as YYEEEE. The ends lost 4 bases at V and 4 bases at J; junction bases unmatched: 3. CDR3 length: 14 residues. The CDR3 DNA, read in part, is TGTGCCAGCAGCCCCGGGACAGGGGGCTATGGC. Its protein is CASSPGTGGYG. The CDR3 as a whole reads CASSPGTGGYGYTF.

Here the CDR3 reads CASSPGTEDTQYF. CDR3 DNA (partial): TGTGCCAGCAGCCCCGGTACCGAAGATACG. The chain couples TRBV6-2 or TRBV6-3 to TRBJ2-3; no clear D gene. The observed sequence ends 3 residues before the CDR3 terminus, with the missing tail filled in from the germline J gene. There are 13 residues in the CDR3. V lost 6 bases to trimming and J lost 5 bases, with 12 bases between them. Germline-derived CDR1 and CDR2 are MNHEY and SVGEGT.

Details on this clone: The read stops 3 residues short of the end of the CDR3; the missing end is completed from the germline J gene. V usage is TRBV6-2 or TRBV6-3 and J usage is TRBJ2-1, with TRBD2 as a possible D gene (6 bases). V shed 2 bases and J shed 1 base, with 6 bases lying between them. Germline V gives CDR1 MNHEY, CDR2 SVGEGT. CDR3 length: 14 residues. CDR3 sequence: CASSYAGSYNEQFF. The sequenced part of the CDR3 DNA is TGTGCCAGCAGTTACGCGGGATCCTACAATGAG.

A word on this clone: Coverage ceases 3 residues before the CDR3 finishes, and the germline J gene fills in the end. The chain recombines TRBV5-1 with TRBJ2-1; possible D gene TRBD2, 7 bases. Germline CDR1 is SGHRS and CDR2 is YFSETQ. Trimming took 4 bases from V and 7 from J, leaving 21 bases between them. The CDR3 has 16 amino acids. The CDR3 sequence: CASSRGGEQGGNEQFF. The DNA read from the CDR3 is TGCGCCAGCAGCAGGGGGGGGGAACAGGGCGGAAATGAG.

A word on this clone: Read coverage stops 3 residues before the CDR3 terminus; the germline J gene supplies the remainder. V usage is TRBV20-1 and J usage is TRBJ1-6; 10 bases fit TRBD1. The J segment lost 6 bases and the V segment lost 0 bases, leaving 14 bases of the junction unmatched. The CDR3 runs to 19 residues. Germline V gene lookup returns CDR1 DFQATT and CDR2 SNEGSKA (reference sequence). The CDR3 loop reads CSARDRSGTGAPLNSPLHF. CDR3 DNA (partial): TGCAGTGCTAGAGATCGTTCCGGGACAGGGGCTCCCCTTAATTCACCC.

Remarks on this clone: The read stops 3 residues short of the end of the CDR3; the missing end is completed from the germline J gene. V and J are TRBV10-3 and TRBJ1-5; 9 positions agree with TRBD1. Germline loops: CDR1 ENHRY, CDR2 SYGVKD. V dropped 6 bases and J dropped 5; count of bases not matched to a gene: 5. The CDR3 runs 14 residues. Incomplete CDR3 DNA: TGTGCCATCAGGGACAGGGGAGGAGATCAGCCC. It is translated as CAIRDRGGDQP. Given in full, the CDR3 is CAIRDRGGDQPQHF.